This is a list of T cell receptor beta chains from one sample in a study of control samples from healthy donors and cancer patients. TCRdb's table, derived via immunoSEQ multiplex PCR, lists solely in-frame clones and lacks some. The sample has 120,000 or so clones, approximately 92% seen once; the top ten hold less than 0.65%. What was sequenced was PBMCs. The source of these receptors is a man aged 80 or over with head and neck cancer. Both conserved end residues are part of each CDR3.

CDR3aa: CASSPGGEQFF; v_gene: TRBV27; j_gene: TRBJ2-1
CDR3aa: CATSRGLAGGSDYNEQFF; v_gene: TRBV15; j_gene: TRBJ2-1
CDR3aa: CASSVTFSGNTIYF; v_gene: TRBV9; j_gene: TRBJ1-3
CDR3aa: CASSGWFQGLNQPQHF; v_gene: TRBV6-1; j_gene: TRBJ1-5
CDR3aa: CASRSGGTGNTGELFF; v_gene: TRBV25-1; j_gene: TRBJ2-2
CDR3aa: CAWKRGGGYTF; v_gene: TRBV30; j_gene: TRBJ1-2
CDR3aa: CASSQDQGPNQPQHF; v_gene: TRBV3-1/TRBV3-2; j_gene: TRBJ1-5
CDR3aa: CASSLTSGINTGELFF; v_gene: TRBV7-9; j_gene: TRBJ2-2
CDR3aa: CASTLGGGRGALHF; v_gene: TRBV7-9; j_gene: TRBJ1-6
CDR3aa: CASSYGGGRAEQYF; v_gene: TRBV6-2/TRBV6-3; j_gene: TRBJ2-7
CDR3aa: CASSLKGVGEQYF; v_gene: TRBV5-5; j_gene: TRBJ2-7
CDR3aa: CASSLDGSSGGDTQYF; v_gene: TRBV5-1; j_gene: TRBJ2-3
CDR3aa: CASSYSSLAGGQGFYEQYF; v_gene: TRBV6-2/TRBV6-3; j_gene: TRBJ2-7
CDR3aa: CASSQYGRPYEQYF; v_gene: TRBV4-1; j_gene: TRBJ2-7
CDR3aa: CASRAPGQGDYEQYF; v_gene: TRBV2; j_gene: TRBJ2-7
CDR3aa: CASSQDGGGLFPPEAFF; v_gene: TRBV4-1; j_gene: TRBJ1-1
CDR3aa: CASTDGAGKMEAFF; v_gene: TRBV27; j_gene: TRBJ1-1
CDR3aa: CASSVARKAGTYNEQFF; v_gene: TRBV9; j_gene: TRBJ2-1
CDR3aa: CASSAFSGNEQFF; v_gene: TRBV27; j_gene: TRBJ2-1
CDR3aa: CASSSGQTSRETQYF; v_gene: TRBV7-9; j_gene: TRBJ2-5
CDR3aa: CAWTRAANEKLFF; v_gene: TRBV30; j_gene: TRBJ1-4
CDR3aa: CASSTDSSYGYTF; v_gene: TRBV5-5; j_gene: TRBJ1-2
CDR3aa: CASSVPPGAGANVLTF; v_gene: TRBV11-2; j_gene: TRBJ2-6
CDR3aa: CASSSGTDRPLHF; v_gene: TRBV12-3/TRBV12-4; j_gene: TRBJ1-6
CDR3aa: CAWSIRGGTEAFF; v_gene: TRBV30; j_gene: TRBJ1-1
CDR3aa: CASSYEYEAFF; v_gene: TRBV18; j_gene: TRBJ1-1
CDR3aa: CASSLDPNTEAFF; v_gene: TRBV5-1; j_gene: TRBJ1-1
CDR3aa: CASSPRLGGYEQYF; v_gene: TRBV5-6; j_gene: TRBJ2-7
CDR3aa: CASSYGGRGGAFF; v_gene: TRBV6-2/TRBV6-3; j_gene: TRBJ1-1
CDR3aa: CASSRTSGSTAETQYF; v_gene: TRBV2; j_gene: TRBJ2-5
CDR3aa: CASSLSLVGELFF; v_gene: TRBV12-3/TRBV12-4; j_gene: TRBJ2-2
CDR3aa: CARSLVRPGELFF; v_gene: TRBV5-3; j_gene: TRBJ2-2
CDR3aa: CASSLGQGAQPQHF; v_gene: TRBV7-9; j_gene: TRBJ1-5
CDR3aa: CASSRGTSGRYNEQFF; v_gene: TRBV19; j_gene: TRBJ2-1
CDR3aa: CAIRTGTTNTGELFF; v_gene: TRBV10-3; j_gene: TRBJ2-2
CDR3aa: CASFGTEGNTIYF; v_gene: TRBV18; j_gene: TRBJ1-3
CDR3aa: CASSRDLEQETQYF; v_gene: TRBV9; j_gene: TRBJ2-5
CDR3aa: CASGPVRTSESVFF; v_gene: TRBV6-5; j_gene: TRBJ2-1
CDR3aa: CASTLTETYGYTF; v_gene: TRBV5-6; j_gene: TRBJ1-2
CDR3aa: CATSDPPRQGETSGANVLTF; v_gene: TRBV24-1; j_gene: TRBJ2-6
CDR3aa: CAIRGSPLGGRWDTGELFF; v_gene: TRBV10-3; j_gene: TRBJ2-2
CDR3aa: CAWDRGLASSYEQYF; v_gene: TRBV30; j_gene: TRBJ2-7
CDR3aa: CASSVVREANYGYTF; v_gene: TRBV9; j_gene: TRBJ1-2
CDR3aa: CASSYRTSGSNEQFF; v_gene: TRBV6-5; j_gene: TRBJ2-1
CDR3aa: CASSFSRQGTFF; v_gene: TRBV7-9; j_gene: TRBJ2-1
CDR3aa: CAIRRQGAPGELFF; v_gene: TRBV6-5; j_gene: TRBJ2-2
CDR3aa: CASSKVSGHSSYEQYF; v_gene: TRBV21-1; j_gene: TRBJ2-7
CDR3aa: CASSRGVTYEQYF; v_gene: TRBV12-3/TRBV12-4; j_gene: TRBJ2-7
CDR3aa: CASSPDRVNEQYF; v_gene: TRBV18; j_gene: TRBJ2-7
CDR3aa: CASSPATSYEQFF; v_gene: TRBV18; j_gene: TRBJ2-1
CDR3aa: CASGLAGVGYTF; v_gene: TRBV12-5; j_gene: TRBJ1-2
CDR3aa: CASSPSGQGYYEQYF; v_gene: TRBV18; j_gene: TRBJ2-7
CDR3aa: CASSRLKNEQFF; v_gene: TRBV12-3/TRBV12-4; j_gene: TRBJ2-1
CDR3aa: CASRGYSTTQYF; v_gene: TRBV2; j_gene: TRBJ2-3
CDR3aa: CASSPEGAGELFF; v_gene: TRBV18; j_gene: TRBJ2-2
CDR3aa: CSVEERASGLTGELFF; v_gene: TRBV29-1; j_gene: TRBJ2-2
CDR3aa: CASSLGTVNTEAFF; v_gene: TRBV27; j_gene: TRBJ1-1
CDR3aa: CASSLEYSDEQYF; v_gene: TRBV5-1; j_gene: TRBJ2-7
CDR3aa: CASSQVVRGSSYNEQFF; v_gene: TRBV4-3; j_gene: TRBJ2-1
CDR3aa: CASTRGENQPQHF; v_gene: TRBV5-5; j_gene: TRBJ1-5